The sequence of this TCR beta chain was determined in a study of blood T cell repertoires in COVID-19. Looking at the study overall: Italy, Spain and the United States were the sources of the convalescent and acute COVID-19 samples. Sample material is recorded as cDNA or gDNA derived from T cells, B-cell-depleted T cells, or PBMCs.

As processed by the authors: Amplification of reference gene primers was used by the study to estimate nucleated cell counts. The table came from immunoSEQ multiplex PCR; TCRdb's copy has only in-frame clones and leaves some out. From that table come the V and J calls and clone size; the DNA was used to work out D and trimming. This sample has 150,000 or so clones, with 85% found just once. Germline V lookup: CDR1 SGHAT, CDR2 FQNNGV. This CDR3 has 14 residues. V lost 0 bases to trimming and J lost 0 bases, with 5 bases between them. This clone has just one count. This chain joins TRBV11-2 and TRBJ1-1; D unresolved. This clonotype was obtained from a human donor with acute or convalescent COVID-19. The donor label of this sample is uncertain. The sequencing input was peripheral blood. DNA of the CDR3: TGTGCCAGCAGCTTAGATCCCATGAACACTGAAGCTTTCTTT. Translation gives CASSLDPMNTEAFF.